This T cell receptor beta chain was observed in a study of T cell changes during pregnancy in multiple sclerosis. The repertoire was sequenced with immunoSEQ multiplex PCR; TCRdb's copy has only in-frame clones and lacks some. The table lists about 39,000 clones, roughly 90% of them singletons. The CDR3 runs 14 residues. V lost 7 bases and J 6 bases, leaving 18 bases between the germline ends. The germline CDR1 and CDR2 sequences are LNHDA and SQIVND (reference sequence). The TCR sequence derives from a female donor with multiple sclerosis, enrolled in a pregnancy study. The rearrangement uses TRBV19 and TRBJ1-1; a possible D gene is TRBD1 (6 bases). Sequencing used CD8+ T cells from peripheral blood mononuclear cells, obtained in the first trimester of pregnancy. CDR3 DNA sequence: TGTGCCAGTACCCTTGGGGGGGGGCTCCCTGAAGCTTTCTTT. This translates into CASTLGGGLPEAFF.